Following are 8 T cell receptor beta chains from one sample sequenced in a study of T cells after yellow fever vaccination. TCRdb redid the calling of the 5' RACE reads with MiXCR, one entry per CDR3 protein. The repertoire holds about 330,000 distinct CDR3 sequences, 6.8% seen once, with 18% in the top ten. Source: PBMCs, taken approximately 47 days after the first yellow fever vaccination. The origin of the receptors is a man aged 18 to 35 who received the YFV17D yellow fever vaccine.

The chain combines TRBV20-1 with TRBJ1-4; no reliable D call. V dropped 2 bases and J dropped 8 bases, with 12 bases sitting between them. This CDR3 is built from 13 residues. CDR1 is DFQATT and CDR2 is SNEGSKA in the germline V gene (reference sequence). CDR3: CSARSGVGEKLFF. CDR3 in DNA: TGCAGTGCTAGATCTGGGGTGGGAGAAAAACTGTTTTTT.

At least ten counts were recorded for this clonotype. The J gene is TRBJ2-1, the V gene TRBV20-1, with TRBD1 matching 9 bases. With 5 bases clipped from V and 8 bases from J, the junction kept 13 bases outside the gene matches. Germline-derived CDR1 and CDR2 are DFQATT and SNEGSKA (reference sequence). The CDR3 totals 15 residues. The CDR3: CSAGTGTGIWDEQFF. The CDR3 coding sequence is TGCAGTGCTGGAACCGGGACAGGGATTTGGGATGAGCAGTTCTTC.

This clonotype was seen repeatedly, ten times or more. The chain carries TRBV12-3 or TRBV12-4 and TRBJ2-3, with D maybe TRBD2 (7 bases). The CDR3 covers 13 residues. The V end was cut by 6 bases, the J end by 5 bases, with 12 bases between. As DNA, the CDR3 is TGTGCCAGCAGACTAGGGGGGGGAGATACGCAGTATTTT. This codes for CASRLGGGDTQYF.

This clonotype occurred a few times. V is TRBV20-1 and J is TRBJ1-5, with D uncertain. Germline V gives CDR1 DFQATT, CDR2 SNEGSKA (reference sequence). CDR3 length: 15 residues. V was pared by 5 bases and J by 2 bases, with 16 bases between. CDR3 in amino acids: CSAEEGDYGNQPQHF. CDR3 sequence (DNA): TGCAGTGCTGAGGAAGGTGATTACGGCAATCAGCCCCAGCATTTT.

The DNA for the CDR3 is TGTGCCAGCAGTAAAGATTACACTGAAGCTTTCTTT. Translated, it gives CASSKDYTEAFF. This rearrangement joins TRBV27 to TRBJ1-1; D gene unclear. The V end lost 5 bases, the J end lost 3 bases, and 7 bases lay between the germline ends. The CDR3 length is 12 residues. Germline CDR1 reads MNHEY; CDR2 reads SMNVEV (reference sequence).

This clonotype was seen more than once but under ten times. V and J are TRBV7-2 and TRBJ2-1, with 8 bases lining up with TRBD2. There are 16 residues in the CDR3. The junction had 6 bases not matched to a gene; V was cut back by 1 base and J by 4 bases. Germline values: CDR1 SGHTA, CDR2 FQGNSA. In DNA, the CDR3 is TGTGCCAGCAGCTTAGGGGCGGGGGGACATTACAATGAGCAGTTCTTC. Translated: CASSLGAGGHYNEQFF.

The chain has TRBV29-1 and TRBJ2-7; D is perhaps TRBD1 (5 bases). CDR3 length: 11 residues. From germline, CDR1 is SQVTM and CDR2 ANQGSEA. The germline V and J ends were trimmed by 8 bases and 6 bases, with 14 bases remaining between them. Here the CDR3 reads CSIVRGPEQYF. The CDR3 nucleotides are TGCAGCATCGTTAGGGGCCCCGAGCAGTACTTC.

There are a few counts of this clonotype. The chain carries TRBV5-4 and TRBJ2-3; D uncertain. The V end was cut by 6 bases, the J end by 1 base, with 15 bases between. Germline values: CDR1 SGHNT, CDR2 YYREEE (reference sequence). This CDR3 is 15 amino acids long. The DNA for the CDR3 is TGTGCCAGCACCCTAGGGTTACGGGGCACAGATACGCAGTATTTT. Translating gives CASTLGLRGTDTQYF.